This TCR beta chain emerged from a study of cytomegalovirus exposure and HLA in healthy donors. The wider study: A later analysis reported the 100 to 150 validation repertoires used the same platform as the roughly 700 first-cohort repertoires. General study findings and limits: TCR beta chains numbering some 150 were designated cytomegalovirus-associated. Confirmation was obtained in vitro that three CMV-associated chains are specific for CMV antigens. According to a subsequent analysis, TCR clusters identified in the first cohort showed a tendency to co-occur across the approximately 120 validation repertoires.

For this clone: Its target is unknown.

Clones were sequenced by immunoSEQ multiplex PCR, and TCRdb holds only the in-frame ones, with some missing. The top ten hold roughly 1% of the sample, which has about 58,000 clones, 90% seen once. Germline-derived CDR1 and CDR2 are WSHSY and SAAADI. The V segment lost 0 bases and the J segment 5 bases; nucleotides outside the gene matches: 6. The CDR3 extends over 16 amino acids. The receptor was derived from a man aged 18 to 30 in good health and CMV-seronegative. Sequencing was carried out using PBMCs. The V and J genes are TRBV10-2 and TRBJ2-7, with 11 bases that match TRBD1. The CDR3, as DNA: TGCGCCAGCAGTGAGTCTTCCGGACAGGGGGCGAACGAGCAGTACTTC. It yields the protein CASSESSGQGANEQYF.